The TCR beta chain described here comes from a study of cytomegalovirus exposure and HLA in healthy donors (dated by TCRdb to between 2016 and 2019). As for the study more broadly: According to a later analysis, the approximately 120 validation repertoires were produced on the same platform as the 666 repertoires of the first cohort. The study aimed to test whether cataloging public T cell receptors could reveal signatures of past pathogen exposure. In addition to the first cohort of 666 subjects, a separate validation cohort of 130 or so different subjects was used. To predict cytomegalovirus infection status, the study combined high-throughput TCR immunosequencing, statistical association of individual TCRs with disease status, and machine learning. Study-level results and caveats: In vitro tests confirmed that three of the cytomegalovirus-associated TCR beta chains recognize cytomegalovirus antigens. All 120 or so repertoires were used to score co-occurrence in the validation cohort in a later analysis, because that analysis had no HLA typing for the cohort. The study listed 164 TCR beta chains as associated with cytomegalovirus. According to the authors, the approach could potentially be generalized to other disease states and immunological phenotypes. Most TCR sequences were seen in very few donors, while some public TCRs were found in many individuals. The classifier was reported to diagnose cytomegalovirus status with high specificity and sensitivity in both the original cohort and the validation cohort. Of the cluster scores, 90% to 95% were above 0 in a later analysis, which found that TCRs clustered in the first cohort also tended to co-occur in the approximately 120 validation repertoires.

Donors formed part of the validation cohort, which comprised about 120 subjects and was distinct from the first cohort of some 700 subjects. Libraries came from the immunoSEQ multiplex PCR assay. The paper's data handling went like this. A statistical classification framework was built for diagnosing cytomegalovirus status from the catalog of TCR beta chain sequences. In its TCRdb copy, this immuneACCESS table keeps in-frame sequences only and misses some clones. Where compared with another copy, unresolved V genes explain less than half of these, and the others have no known cause. V and J calls and clone size are as listed in that table; D and trimming were resolved from the DNA. This sample gives 160,000 or so clones in total; around 87% of them show up just once. The ten top clones hold roughly 1.3% of the sample. This clone was detected only once. The clone's antigen remains unknown. Per-base qualities were not stored, and no clone one base away is much larger.

Sequencing was done on a sample of PBMCs. The sequence was obtained from a young woman in good health and CMV-seronegative.

The CDR3 sequence is CASSLAGGGEQYF. The nucleotide sequence is given as TGTGCCAGCAGCTTAGCCGGGGGAGGCGAGCAGTACTTC. The chain is encoded by TRBV7-6 joined to TRBJ2-7; TRBD2 is a possible D gene, resting on 6 matching bases. The CDR3 measures 13 amino acids from cysteine to phenylalanine. The DNA shown is the 39-base CDR3, in frame from base 1. Reading the germline V gene gives CDR1 SGHVS and CDR2 FNYEAQ. A distance of 9 bases separates the germline ends of V and J, which lose 0 bases and 6 bases respectively.